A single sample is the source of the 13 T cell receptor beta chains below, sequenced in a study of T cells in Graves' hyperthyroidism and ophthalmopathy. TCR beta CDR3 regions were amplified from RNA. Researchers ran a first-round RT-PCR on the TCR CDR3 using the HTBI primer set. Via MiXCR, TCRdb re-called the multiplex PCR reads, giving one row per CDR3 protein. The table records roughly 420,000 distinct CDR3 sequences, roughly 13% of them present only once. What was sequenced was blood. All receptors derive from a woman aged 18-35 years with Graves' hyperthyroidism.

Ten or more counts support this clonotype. The CDR3 loop is CASSVTGAKNIQYF. Here the CDR3 DNA reads TGTGCCAGCAGTGTAACAGGGGCCAAAAACATTCAGTACTTC. The V call is TRBV2, the J call TRBJ2-4, with a possible D match to TRBD1 (6 bases). V lost 4 bases and J lost 1, with 8 bases in between. This CDR3 has 14 amino acids. The germline gives CDR1 SNHLY, CDR2 FYNNEI.

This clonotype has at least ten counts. CDR3 residues: CASSLGTGAGTEAFF. In DNA, the CDR3 is TGTGCCAGCAGTTTAGGGACAGGGGCCGGCACTGAAGCTTTCTTT. This rearrangement joins TRBV28 to TRBJ1-1; 10 nucleotides match TRBD1. The V segment lost 2 bases and the J segment 4 bases; nucleotides outside the gene matches: 4. The length of the CDR3 is 15 residues. CDR1 is MDHEN and CDR2 is SYDVKM in the germline V gene.

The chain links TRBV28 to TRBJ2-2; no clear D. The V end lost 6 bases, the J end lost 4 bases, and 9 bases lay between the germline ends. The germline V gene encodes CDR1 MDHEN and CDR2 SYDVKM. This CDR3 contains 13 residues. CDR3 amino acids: CASRTIPTGELFF. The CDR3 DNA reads TGTGCCAGCAGAACCATACCCACCGGGGAGCTGTTTTTT.

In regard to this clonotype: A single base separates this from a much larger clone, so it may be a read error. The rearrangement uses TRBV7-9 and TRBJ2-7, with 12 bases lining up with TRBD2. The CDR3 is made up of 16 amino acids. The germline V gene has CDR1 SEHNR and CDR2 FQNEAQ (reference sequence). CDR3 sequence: CASSPRLAGDSHEQYF. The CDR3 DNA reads TGTGCCAGCAGCCCCCGACTAGCGGGAGACTCCCACGAGCAGTACTTC.

The CDR3 region has the DNA TGTGCCAGCAGTTTCTACGTGAAGGGAACGGAGACCCAGTACTTC. As protein: CASSFYVKGTETQYF. The rearrangement uses TRBV6-2 or TRBV6-3 and TRBJ2-5, with no clear D. The V gene's germline CDR1 is MNHEY and CDR2 SVGEGT. The CDR3 sequence is 15 residues long. V was pared by 4 bases and J by 5 bases, with 17 bases between.

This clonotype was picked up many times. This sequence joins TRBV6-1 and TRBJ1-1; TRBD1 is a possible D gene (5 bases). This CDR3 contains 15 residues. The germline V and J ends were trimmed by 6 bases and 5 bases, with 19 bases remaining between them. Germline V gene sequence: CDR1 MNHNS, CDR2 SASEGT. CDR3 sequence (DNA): TGTGCCAGCAGCTTCGCTCCTGGGGGTCGGACTGAAGCTTTCTTT. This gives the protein CASSFAPGGRTEAFF.

The CDR3 spells CASSDHRTDPTEAFF. The CDR3 DNA reads TGTGCCAGCAGCGACCATCGGACAGATCCTACTGAAGCTTTCTTT. This rearrangement joins TRBV9 to TRBJ1-1; D is possibly TRBD1 (6 bases). Germline values: CDR1 SGDLS, CDR2 YYNGEE. The V end was cut by 3 bases, the J end by 5 bases, with 17 bases between. The CDR3 contains 15 residues.

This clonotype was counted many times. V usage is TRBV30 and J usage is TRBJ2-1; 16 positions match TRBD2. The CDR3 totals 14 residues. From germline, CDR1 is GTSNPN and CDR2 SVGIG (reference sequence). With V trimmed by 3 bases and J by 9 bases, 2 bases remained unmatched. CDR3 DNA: TGTGCCTGGAGGGGACTAGCGGGAGGGGGTGAGCAGTTCTTC. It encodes CAWRGLAGGGEQFF. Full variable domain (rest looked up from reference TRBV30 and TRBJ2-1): SQTIHQWPATLVQPVGSPLSLECTVEGTSNPNLYWYRQAAGRGLQLLFYSVGIGQISSEVPQNLSASRPQDRQFILSSKKLLLSDSGFYLCAWRGLAGGGEQFFGPGTRLTVL.

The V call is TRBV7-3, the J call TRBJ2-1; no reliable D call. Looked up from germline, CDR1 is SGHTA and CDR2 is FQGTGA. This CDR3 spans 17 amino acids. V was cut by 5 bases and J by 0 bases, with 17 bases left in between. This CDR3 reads CASSPISSRASYNEQFF. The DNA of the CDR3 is TGTGCCAGCAGCCCAATATCATCCCGCGCCTCCTACAATGAGCAGTTCTTC.

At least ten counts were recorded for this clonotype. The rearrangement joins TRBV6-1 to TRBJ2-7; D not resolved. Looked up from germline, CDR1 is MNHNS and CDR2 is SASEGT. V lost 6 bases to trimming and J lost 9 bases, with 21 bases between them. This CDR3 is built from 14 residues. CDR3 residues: CASSELVRSIRQYF. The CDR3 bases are TGTGCCAGCAGCGAACTGGTCCGCTCGATAAGGCAGTACTTC.

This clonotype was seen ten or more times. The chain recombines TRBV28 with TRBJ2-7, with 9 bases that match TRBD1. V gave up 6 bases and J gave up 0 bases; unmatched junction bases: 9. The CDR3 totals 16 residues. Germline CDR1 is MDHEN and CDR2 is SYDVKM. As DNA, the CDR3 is TGTGCCAGCAGCTCGCCGGGACAGGGTGGCTCCTACGAGCAGTACTTC. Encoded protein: CASSSPGQGGSYEQYF.

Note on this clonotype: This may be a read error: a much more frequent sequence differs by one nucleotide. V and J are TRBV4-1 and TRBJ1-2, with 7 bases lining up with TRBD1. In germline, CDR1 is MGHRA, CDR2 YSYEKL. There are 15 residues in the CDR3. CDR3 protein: CASSHRDSLNYGYAF. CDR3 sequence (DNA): TGCGCCAGCAGCCATCGGGACAGTCTCAACTATGGCTACGCCTTC.

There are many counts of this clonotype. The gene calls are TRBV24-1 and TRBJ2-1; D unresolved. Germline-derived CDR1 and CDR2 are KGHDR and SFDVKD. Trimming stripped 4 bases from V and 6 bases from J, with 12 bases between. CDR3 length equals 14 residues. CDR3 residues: CATSEAGSANEQFF. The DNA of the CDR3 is TGTGCCACCAGTGAAGCCGGCTCCGCCAATGAGCAGTTCTTC.